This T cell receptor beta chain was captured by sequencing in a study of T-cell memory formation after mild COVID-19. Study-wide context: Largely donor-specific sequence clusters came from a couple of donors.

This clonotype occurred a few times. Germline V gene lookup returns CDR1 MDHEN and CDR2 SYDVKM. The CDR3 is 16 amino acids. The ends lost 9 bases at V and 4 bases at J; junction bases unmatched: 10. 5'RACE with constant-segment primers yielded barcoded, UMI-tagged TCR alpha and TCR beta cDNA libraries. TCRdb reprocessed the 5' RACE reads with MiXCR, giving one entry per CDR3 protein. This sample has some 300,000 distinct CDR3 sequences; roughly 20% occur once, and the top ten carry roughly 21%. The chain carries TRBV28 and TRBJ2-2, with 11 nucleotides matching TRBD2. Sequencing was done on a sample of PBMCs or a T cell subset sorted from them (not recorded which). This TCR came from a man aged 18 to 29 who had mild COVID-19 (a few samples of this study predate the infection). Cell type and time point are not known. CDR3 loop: CASRLAGPSVTGELFF. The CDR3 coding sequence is TGTGCCAGTAGACTAGCGGGGCCCTCGGTCACCGGGGAGCTGTTTTTT.